The 13 T cell receptor beta chains listed next were all sequenced from one sample in a study of beta chain features in type 1 diabetes. The authors reverse transcribed all of the isolated RNA, so sequencing captured expressed TCRB transcripts. The repertoire was sequenced with immunoSEQ multiplex PCR; TCRdb's copy has only in-frame clones and lacks some. The sample carries 250,000 to 350,000 clones, about 14% recorded once. Specimen: central memory CD4+ T cells from blood. The receptors stem from a man aged 25 to 40 in good health.

This clone was seen more than once but under ten times. V is TRBV18 and J is TRBJ2-7; D may be TRBD2 (6 bases). The V and J ends lost 3 bases and 5 bases respectively, with 8 bases between them. CDR1 and CDR2 from the germline V gene are KGHSH and LQKENI. This CDR3 spans 12 amino acids. CDR3 region: CASSPGLHEQYV. The CDR3 nucleotides read TGTGCCAGCTCACCGGGACTCCACGAGCAGTACGTC.

This clone was seen more than once but under ten times. The chain recombines TRBV7-2 with TRBJ2-5; no clear D. V was trimmed by 1 base and J by 10 bases, leaving 10 bases between them. Germline values: CDR1 SGHTA, CDR2 FQGNSA. The CDR3 consists of 12 residues. The CDR3 is CASSLDEASQYF. In nucleotides, the CDR3 is TGTGCCAGCAGCTTAGATGAGGCTAGCCAGTACTTC.

This clone was observed a handful of times. The CDR3 DNA is TGCGCCAGCAGCCAAGGATTAGCGGGATACAATGAGCAGTTCTTC. Protein sequence: CASSQGLAGYNEQFF. This chain joins TRBV4-1 and TRBJ2-1; TRBD2 matches 8 bases. V lost 1 base to trimming and J lost 4 bases; unmatched junction nucleotides: 3. Germline V gene sequence: CDR1 MGHRA, CDR2 YSYEKL. The CDR3 runs 15 residues.

This chain links TRBV20-1 with TRBJ2-5; D uncertain. V lost 0 bases and J 5 bases, leaving 4 bases between the germline ends. CDR3 length equals 11 residues. Looked up from germline, CDR1 is DFQATT and CDR2 is SNEGSKA (reference sequence). The CDR3, as DNA: TGCAGTGCTAGAGATTCGGAGACCCAGTACTTC. Amino acids: CSARDSETQYF.

The chain joins TRBV2 to TRBJ2-3; 11 bases are shared with TRBD2. CDR3 length: 19 amino acids. CDR1 and CDR2 from the germline V gene are SNHLY and FYNNEI. Trimming removed 6 bases from V and 0 bases from J; junction bases left unmatched: 14. CDR3 amino acids: CASRDEGLAATPSTDTQYF. The CDR3 region has the DNA TGTGCCAGCAGAGACGAGGGACTAGCGGCGACCCCTAGCACAGATACGCAGTATTTT.

This clone was picked up a small number of times. The chain uses TRBV20-1 and TRBJ1-2, with TRBD1 matching over 7 bases. CDR1 and CDR2 (germline): DFQATT, SNEGSKA (reference sequence). V was pared by 5 bases and J by 8 bases, with 5 bases of the junction left unmatched. The CDR3 sequence is 11 residues long. CDR3 coding DNA: TGCAGTGCTCGACAGGGTTACGGCTACACCTTC. Amino acids: CSARQGYGYTF.

The chain uses TRBV27 and TRBJ1-2, with D hard to call. CDR3 length equals 15 residues. CDR1 is MNHEY and CDR2 is SMNVEV in the germline V gene (reference sequence). V lost 0 bases and J 7 bases, leaving 15 bases between the germline ends. The CDR3 loop is CASSLSTEKSLGYTF. The CDR3 DNA follows: TGTGCCAGCAGTTTATCGACCGAGAAGAGCCTTGGCTACACCTTC.

This clone was recorded a few times. The genes are TRBV7-2 and TRBJ2-2; 7 bases align to TRBD2. With V trimmed by 2 bases and J by 7 bases, 10 bases remained unmatched. CDR1 and CDR2 from the germline V gene are SGHTA and FQGNSA. The CDR3 runs to 16 residues. The CDR3 protein is CASSLQRASGGGELFF. The CDR3 DNA sequence: TGTGCCAGCAGCTTACAGCGGGCTAGCGGTGGCGGGGAGCTGTTTTTT.

The rearrangement links TRBV4-3 to TRBJ2-1; D is ambiguous. Germline V CDR1 and CDR2: LGHNA, YSLEER. The CDR3 runs 13 residues. The ends were cut back, 0 bases at V and 12 bases at J, with 12 bases in the middle. In nucleotides, the CDR3 is TGCGCCAGCAGCCAAGAAAAAGGGCTGGGGCAGTTCTTC. It encodes CASSQEKGLGQFF.

The gene calls are TRBV6-5 and TRBJ2-7; 11 bases are shared with TRBD2. The V and J ends lost 5 bases and 4 bases, in that order; junction bases with no gene match: 4. Germline CDR1 and CDR2: MNHEY and SVGAGI. The CDR3 consists of 14 residues. CDR3 sequence (DNA): TGTGCCAGCAGTAGGGCTAGCGGGGGGTACGAGCAGTACTTC. Protein product: CASSRASGGYEQYF.

This clone has only a few counts. This rearrangement joins TRBV5-1 to TRBJ1-1; TRBD1 agrees at 7 bases. This CDR3 is built from 12 residues. Unmatched junction bases numbered 6, after V lost 2 bases and J lost 11 bases. Germline V gene sequence: CDR1 SGHRS, CDR2 YFSETQ. This chain's CDR3 is CASSLIQGRAFF. In nucleotides, the CDR3 is TGCGCCAGCAGCTTAATACAGGGGCGGGCTTTCTTT.

In this sample, this clone turned up a few times. The chain employs TRBV19 and TRBJ1-5; possible D gene TRBD1, 5 bases. Germline V CDR1 and CDR2: LNHDA, SQIVND (reference sequence). The V and J ends lost 7 bases and 3 bases respectively, with 13 bases between them. The CDR3 loop spans 14 amino acids. The CDR3 nucleotides read TGTGCCAGTATGGACGGGGGGACCAATCAGCCCCAGCATTTT. Its protein product is CASMDGGTNQPQHF.

V usage is TRBV6-6 and J usage is TRBJ2-3; either TRBD1 or TRBD2 may fit D (6 bases each). Germline loops: CDR1 MNHNY, CDR2 SVGAGI (reference sequence). Between the trimmed V and J ends, which lost 8 bases and 9 bases, there was a span of 18 bases. This CDR3 comprises 13 residues. CDR3 sequence reads: CASPGATGCTQYF. The DNA for the CDR3 is TGTGCCAGCCCGGGAGCCACAGGGTGCACGCAGTATTTT.